This note documents a single T cell receptor (beta chain) sequence. Its antigen is currently not known. To prepare the library, the immunoSEQ multiplex PCR assay was applied. The multiplex PCR relied on a mix of 60 forward primers for TCR Vbeta segments and 13 reverse primers for TCR Jbeta segments. Amplification of the CDR3 region of rearranged TCR beta genes was performed with a multiplex PCR assay on genomic DNA. The amplified TCR beta libraries were sequenced on the Illumina HiSeq System as 87-base-pair reads. Under the source paper's analysis protocol: A later analysis counted tens of millions of unique TCR beta chains across the 550 to 750 repertoires, and some 11 million of these chains were shared by at least two donors. Raw reads were error-corrected and collapsed into unique sequences with a nearest-neighbor algorithm that merged closely related sequences to remove PCR and sequencing errors. CDR3 sequences were aligned to IMGT reference sequences to assign V, D and J gene segments. For a sequence to be retained, a match of at least six nucleotides was required to both a V gene segment and a J gene segment. Rearrangements were classified as productive when the CDR3 lacked stop codons and remained in frame with V and J, and all other rearrangements were classified as non-productive. Following IMGT convention, CDR3 was defined as the stretch from the second conserved V-encoded cysteine to the conserved J-encoded phenylalanine. In an earlier analysis of approximately 500 of the donors, sequences lacking an unambiguous match to a single V gene segment were excluded. An earlier analysis of 500 to 600 of the donors classified V segments as functional when productive rearrangements were above 56.7% and as segregating when the standard deviation between donors was above 5%. A statistical classification framework was built to diagnose cytomegalovirus status from the catalog of TCR beta chain sequences. A later analysis assigned V and J genes by comparing TCR nucleotide sequences with IMGT/GENE-DB human TR gene sequences. In a later analysis, CDR3 sequences and most-parsimonious VDJ recombination scenarios were assigned using the TCRdist pipeline. A later analysis defined each TCR beta chain by its CDR3 amino acid sequence plus V-gene family, and excluded reads lacking a unique V-gene family. To address suspected cross-contamination and a sequencing artifact, a later analysis removed over 500 highly shared, low-generation-probability nucleotide sequences. For each public chain, a later analysis derived a clonal expansion index from normalized ranks of inferred template counts within each repertoire. Generation probabilities in a later analysis came from a VDJ recombination model fitted to out-of-frame rearrangements, and those results were checked against IGoR. A later analysis scored TCR-TCR, TCR-HLA and TCR-CMV co-occurrence with hypergeometric tests, applying a repertoire-size bias correction to TCR pairs. In a later analysis, false discovery rates were estimated by permuting HLA or CMV assignments 20 times. In a later analysis, co-occurring TCRs were grouped using DBSCAN, with TCRdist sequence similarity added in when clustering inside HLA-allele-positive subsets. For co-occurrence clustering, repertoires with fewer than 30,000 or more than 120,000 public chains were excluded, along with several repertoires with anomalous nucleotide sharing. This is the immuneACCESS table as TCRdb keeps it, with only in-frame sequences that have V and J called. A part of the clones is gone; compared with another copy, unresolved V genes explain less than half, and the rest is unexplained. That table furnishes V, J and clone size, whereas the DNA furnished D and trimming. The sample's clone listing holds roughly 40,000 clones. The ten largest clones represent over 3.5% of the sample.

This entry comes from a study of cytomegalovirus exposure and HLA in healthy donors (dated by TCRdb to 2017 to 2019). With respect to the entire study: According to an earlier analysis of a few hundred of the donors, about 179 million T cells yielded 90 million to 140 million unique TCR beta sequences and about 300 Gb of sequence data. A later genetic analysis used genome-wide SNP genotypes for about 65% of the 666 donors, treating that subset as a discovery cohort. The study used immunosequencing to profile the T cell repertoires of 666 subjects and linked those repertoires to cytomegalovirus serostatus. Roughly 300 gigabases of sequencing data and 70 million to 100 million unique TCR sequences were included in an early release covering about 700 HLA-typed donors. An earlier analysis of more than 450 of the donors used high-throughput TCR beta sequencing to judge whether each TCR beta V gene segment behaved as functional or pseudogenic. In a later analysis, previously published TCR beta repertoires from 600 to 850 donors were re-analyzed and high-resolution HLA genotyping was added so that TCR occurrence patterns could be studied. Donor age, sex, ethnicity and CMV serostatus were compiled together with the repertoire data. The genetic ancestry cluster associated with self-reported Caucasian donors included approximately 85% of the roughly 400 genotyped donors. To predict cytomegalovirus infection status, the study brought together high-throughput TCR immunosequencing, statistical association of individual TCRs with disease status, and machine learning. In addition to the first cohort of roughly 700 subjects, a separate validation cohort of 120 different subjects was used. The later analysis used no new phenotypic data to find candidate immune exposures, relying instead on TCR beta sequences and their occurrence across donors. Across under 500 genotyped donors of the cohort, an average of about 200,000 unique TCR beta nucleotide sequences per donor were sequenced, and roughly 18% of those sequences were non-productive. All discovery cohort repertoires had been generated on a single sequencing platform. Class I and class II HLA loci were covered by the typing at four-digit resolution. Roughly five DR-DQ haplotypes were treated as single units for association and clustering because of strong linkage in the cohort. The number of typed donors differed by locus: about 629-630 for A, B, C, DRB1 and DQB1; about 520 for DQA1; 600 to 610 for DPA1; and about 470 for DPB1. The study aimed to test whether signatures of past pathogen exposure could be identified by cataloging public T cell receptors. Broader findings and caveats from the paper: A later analysis found that TCR association rates varied across HLA loci, with DRB1 alleles showing the most associated TCRs and HLA-C alleles the fewest. Because the 87-base-pair reads could not distinguish some IMGT-functional V segments, including TRBV6-2 and TRBV6-3, those segments were excluded. In vitro tests confirmed that a few of the cytomegalovirus-associated TCR beta chains recognize cytomegalovirus antigens. A further reported finding was that TCR beta sequences accurately predicted the HLA-A and HLA-B alleles for most subjects in the first cohort. A cluster of highly shared sequence variants was judged likely to be a technical artifact of the sequencing pipeline. About 17 rarely observed V segments, including chromosome 9 orphons, were excluded from the earlier analysis of just under 600 of the donors because counts were too low. Compared with the approximately 710-donor mean, donors in an Asian-associated ancestry cluster had fewer N-insertions in productive TCRs, according to a later genetic analysis. In an earlier analysis of approximately 600 of the donors, most TCR beta V segments were observed in productive rearrangements about 87% or about 30% of the time, broadly matching IMGT annotations. The study listed over 150 TCR beta chains as associated with cytomegalovirus. The authors suggested that the approach could potentially be generalized to other disease states and immunological phenotypes. Cytomegalovirus status was reported to be diagnosed by the classifier with high specificity and sensitivity in both the original and validation cohorts. The presence/absence analyses assumed that sequencing depth was roughly uniform across donors, and that assumption may not be true. Assigning TCR associations to individual alleles was difficult when HLA alleles, especially DR and DQ, strongly co-occurred. In a later genetic analysis, a missense DCLRE1C variant was associated with V-gene and J-gene trimming of TCR beta chains, and the association was replicated in an independent cohort. Specific HLA alleles were associated with some 15,000 TCR beta sequences at a false discovery rate of 0.05 in a later analysis. A later analysis found that HLA-associated TCR beta chains were more clonally expanded and had lower generation probabilities than equally common non-associated chains. In this cohort, only TCR beta chains were sequenced, and detectable features were limited by the absence of alpha or paired-chain data. CMV serostatus was the only immune exposure information available for the cohort. Because some donors lacked HLA typing at each locus, the association tests relied only on the typed subset. While some public TCRs were present in many individuals, most TCR sequences turned up only very rarely across donors. Linkage disequilibrium might explain the correlated functional status among segregating V segments, but an unknown experimental factor could not be ruled out. A later analysis found that most CMV-associated TCR beta chains appeared HLA-restricted, with HLA associations seemingly driven largely by CMV exposure. In a later analysis, several top co-occurrence clusters were reported to appear linked to parvovirus B19, influenza, CMV and Epstein-Barr virus.

V is trimmed back by 4 bases and J by 7 bases, and the junction contains 8 bases that no gene match accounts for. There are 16 amino acids in the CDR3, from cysteine to phenylalanine inclusive. Kept here is only the CDR3 DNA, which spans 48 bases and is read in frame from base 1. The germline V gene gives CDR1 as MNHNS and CDR2 as SASEGT. The cohort comprised hundreds of healthy bone marrow donors. At the time of sampling, every cohort member was nominally healthy, though immune exposures that went unrecorded were likely present. The donor was CMV seronegative and was included in the group of over 300 seronegative cohort members. Each donor provided a peripheral blood sample, and peripheral blood mononuclear cells were used for TCR beta sequencing. The Qiagen DNeasy Blood Extraction Kit was used to extract genomic DNA from the blood cell samples.

Sequenced: PBMCs. The V and J genes are TRBV6-1 and TRBJ1-4; 11 bases in the middle match TRBD1. The clonotype was recovered from a male donor in good health and CMV-seronegative. The CDR3 in this case is CASSAPGQGAAEKLFF. In nucleotide form, the sequence is TGTGCCAGCAGTGCTCCTGGACAGGGGGCGGCTGAAAAACTGTTTTTT.